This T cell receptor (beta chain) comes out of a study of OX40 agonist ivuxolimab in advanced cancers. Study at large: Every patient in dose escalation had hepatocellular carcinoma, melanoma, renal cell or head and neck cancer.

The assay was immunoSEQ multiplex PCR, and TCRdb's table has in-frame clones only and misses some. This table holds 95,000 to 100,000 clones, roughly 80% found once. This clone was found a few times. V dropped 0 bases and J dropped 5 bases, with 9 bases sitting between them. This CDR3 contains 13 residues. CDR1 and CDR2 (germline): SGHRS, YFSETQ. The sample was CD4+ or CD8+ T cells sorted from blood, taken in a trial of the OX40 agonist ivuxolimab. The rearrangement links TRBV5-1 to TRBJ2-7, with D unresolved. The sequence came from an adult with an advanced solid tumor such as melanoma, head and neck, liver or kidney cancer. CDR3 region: CASSLEGMDEQYF. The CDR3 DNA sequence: TGCGCCAGCAGCTTGGAAGGGATGGACGAGCAGTACTTC.